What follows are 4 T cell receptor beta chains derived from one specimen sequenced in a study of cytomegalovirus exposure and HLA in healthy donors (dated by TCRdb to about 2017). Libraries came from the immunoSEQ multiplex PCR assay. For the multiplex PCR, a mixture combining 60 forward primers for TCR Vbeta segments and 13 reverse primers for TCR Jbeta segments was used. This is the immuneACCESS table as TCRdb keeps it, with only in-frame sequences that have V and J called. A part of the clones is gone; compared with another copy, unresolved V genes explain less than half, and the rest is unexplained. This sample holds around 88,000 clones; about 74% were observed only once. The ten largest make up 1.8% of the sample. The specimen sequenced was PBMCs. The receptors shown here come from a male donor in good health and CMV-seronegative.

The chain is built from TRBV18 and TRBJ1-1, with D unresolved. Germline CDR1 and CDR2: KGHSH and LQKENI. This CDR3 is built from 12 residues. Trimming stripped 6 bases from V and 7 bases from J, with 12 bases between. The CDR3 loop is CASSQSGGEAFF. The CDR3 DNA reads TGTGCCAGCTCGCAAAGCGGCGGTGAAGCTTTCTTT.

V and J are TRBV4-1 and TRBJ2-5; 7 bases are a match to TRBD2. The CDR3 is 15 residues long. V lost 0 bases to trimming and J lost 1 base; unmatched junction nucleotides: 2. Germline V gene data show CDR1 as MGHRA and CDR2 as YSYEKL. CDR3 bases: TGCGCCAGCAGCCAAGATGGGACTATCCAAGAGACCCAGTACTTC. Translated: CASSQDGTIQETQYF.

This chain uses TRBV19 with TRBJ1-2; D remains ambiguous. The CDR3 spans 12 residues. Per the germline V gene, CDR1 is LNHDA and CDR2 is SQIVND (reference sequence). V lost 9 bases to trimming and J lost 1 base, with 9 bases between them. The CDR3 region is CASLGVNYGYTF. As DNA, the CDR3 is TGTGCCAGCCTGGGAGTTAACTATGGCTACACCTTC.

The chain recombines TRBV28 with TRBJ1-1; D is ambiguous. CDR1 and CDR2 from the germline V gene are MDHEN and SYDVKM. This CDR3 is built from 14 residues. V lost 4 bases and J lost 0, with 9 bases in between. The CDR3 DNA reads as TGTGCCAGCAGTTCGGGATCTATGAACACTGAAGCTTTCTTT. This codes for CASSSGSMNTEAFF.